This entry describes one T cell receptor (beta chain). As yet, its antigen is unknown. Its ends do not fully match the called genes, so a read error is possible. These data come from a study of blood T cells in healthy people across ages. Points from the study as a whole: The recorded TCR beta diversity per million T cells decreased in a roughly linear manner with age. Not knowing donor CMV status may have confounded expanded clonotype changes.

Peripheral blood samples of roughly 10 milliliters were drawn from each donor. Then a second PCR, running about 6 to 11 cycles, was carried out with a sample-barcoded 5' primer and a J-beta primer mix. A single record per CDR3 protein comes from TCRdb applying MiXCR to the 5' RACE reads. Of about 1.6 million distinct CDR3 sequences listed, roughly 30% are singletons. Germline loops: CDR1 MDHEN, CDR2 SYDVKM. The CDR3 length is 14 residues. The sequence was collected from a woman aged 25 to 45 in good health. V is TRBV28 and J is TRBJ1-1; D is unclear. Sequencing was performed on blood. Here the CDR3 reads CAGSYNTVNTEAFF. CDR3 in DNA: TGTGCCGGCAGTTATAATACAGTAAACACTGAAGCTTTCTTT. Combining the CDR3 with reference TRBV28 and TRBJ1-1 gives the whole variable domain DVKVTQSSRYLVKRTGEKVFLECVQDMDHENMFWYRQDPGLGLRLIYFSYDVKMKEKGDIPEGYSVSREKKERFSLILESASTNQTSMYLCAGSYNTVNTEAFFGQGTRLTVV.